This TCR beta chain was found in a study of a mutant IDH1 vaccine in newly diagnosed glioma. The study, taken as a whole, reports: Apparently unrelated to pseudoprogression were changes in the top peripheral T cell clonotypes. A vaccine-induced immune response developed in roughly 93% of the patients.

Some clones are missing from TCRdb's copy, which holds only in-frame ones; the method was immunoSEQ multiplex PCR. The sample has roughly 51,000 clones, around 86% seen once. A word on this clone: No antigen is known for it.

The V and J ends lost 6 bases and 3 bases respectively, with 16 bases between them. This CDR3 region has 15 residues. Germline CDR1 and CDR2: MNHEY and SMNVEV (reference sequence). As to time point: baseline, week 1 (first vaccination visit). Treatment of the sample: pre-vaccination baseline after standard-of-care therapy. This clonotype originated in a man aged 35 to 55 with glioma. Sequences were derived from PBMCs, sampled from a glioma patient treated with radiotherapy, temozolomide or both. The chain couples TRBV27 to TRBJ2-3; weak D call: TRBD2 (6 bases). CDR3 in amino acids: CASRQTSVSTDTQYF. Written as DNA, the CDR3 is TGTGCCAGCAGACAGACTAGTGTTTCTACAGATACGCAGTATTTT.